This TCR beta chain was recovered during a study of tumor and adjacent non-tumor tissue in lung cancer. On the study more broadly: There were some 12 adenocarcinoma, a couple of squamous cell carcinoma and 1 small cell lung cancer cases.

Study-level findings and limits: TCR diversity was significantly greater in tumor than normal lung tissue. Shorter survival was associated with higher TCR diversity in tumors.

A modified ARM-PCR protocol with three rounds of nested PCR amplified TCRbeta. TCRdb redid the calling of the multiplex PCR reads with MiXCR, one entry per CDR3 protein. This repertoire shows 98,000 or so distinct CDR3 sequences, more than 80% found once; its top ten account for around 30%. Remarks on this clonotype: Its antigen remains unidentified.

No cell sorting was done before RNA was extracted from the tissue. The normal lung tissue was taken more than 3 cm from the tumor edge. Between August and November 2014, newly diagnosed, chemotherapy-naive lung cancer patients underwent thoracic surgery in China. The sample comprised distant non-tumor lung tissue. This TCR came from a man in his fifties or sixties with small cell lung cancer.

The CDR3 loop is CASKVAGDDGGGLFF. CDR3 sequence (DNA): TGTGCCAGCAAAGTAGCGGGAGATGATGGCGGGGGGTTGTTTTTT. The chain links TRBV4-2 to TRBJ2-2; 9 nucleotides line up with TRBD2. The CDR3 is 15 amino acids. Germline V lookup: CDR1 LGHNA, CDR2 YNFKEQ. J gave up 15 bases and V 7 bases, and 18 bases lay outside the gene matches.